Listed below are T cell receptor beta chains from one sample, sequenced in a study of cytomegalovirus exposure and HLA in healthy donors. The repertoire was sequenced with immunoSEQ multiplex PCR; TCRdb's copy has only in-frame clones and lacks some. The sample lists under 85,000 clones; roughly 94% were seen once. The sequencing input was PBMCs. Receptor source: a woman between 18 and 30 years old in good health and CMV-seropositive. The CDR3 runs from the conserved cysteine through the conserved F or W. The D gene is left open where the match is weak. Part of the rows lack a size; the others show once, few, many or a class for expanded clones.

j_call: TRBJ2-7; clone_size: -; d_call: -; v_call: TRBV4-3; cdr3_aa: CASSLPTPVSYEQYF; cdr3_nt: TGCGCCAGCAGCCTCCCAACGCCGGTAAGCTACGAGCAGTACTTC
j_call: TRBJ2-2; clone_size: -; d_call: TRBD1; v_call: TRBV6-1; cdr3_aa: CASRTGVFTGELFF; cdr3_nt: TGTGCCAGCCGGACAGGGGTGTTTACCGGGGAGCTGTTTTTT
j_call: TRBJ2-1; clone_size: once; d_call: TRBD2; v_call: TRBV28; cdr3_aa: CASSLSLAGGPGNEQFF; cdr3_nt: TGTGCCAGCAGTTTATCACTAGCGGGGGGGCCAGGGAATGAGCAGTTCTTC
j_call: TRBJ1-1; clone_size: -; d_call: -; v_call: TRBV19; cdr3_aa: CASSMRQTGLAFF; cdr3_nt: TGTGCCAGTAGTATGCGGCAAACCGGTCTAGCTTTCTTT
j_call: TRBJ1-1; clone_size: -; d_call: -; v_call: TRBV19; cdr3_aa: CASKEREPTEAFF; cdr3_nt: TGTGCCAGTAAGGAGAGGGAACCCACTGAAGCTTTCTTT
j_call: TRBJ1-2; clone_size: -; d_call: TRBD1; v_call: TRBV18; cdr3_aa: CASSPISDRAAGYTF; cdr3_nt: TGTGCCAGCTCACCGATTTCGGACAGGGCGGCTGGCTACACCTTC
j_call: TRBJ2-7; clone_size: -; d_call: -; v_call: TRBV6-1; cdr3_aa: CASSKQGTYEQYF; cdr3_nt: TGTGCCAGCAGTAAACAGGGCACCTACGAGCAGTACTTC
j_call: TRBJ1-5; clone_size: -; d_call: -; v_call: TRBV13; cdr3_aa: CASRLAGYNQPQHF; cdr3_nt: TGTGCCAGCAGATTAGCGGGGTACAATCAGCCCCAGCATTTT
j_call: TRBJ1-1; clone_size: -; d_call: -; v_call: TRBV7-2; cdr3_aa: CASSFTGEATEAFF; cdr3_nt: TGTGCCAGCAGCTTCACAGGTGAGGCGACTGAAGCTTTCTTT
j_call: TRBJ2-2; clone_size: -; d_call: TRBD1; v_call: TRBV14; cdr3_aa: CASSQDGVTGWYTGELFF; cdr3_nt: TGTGCCAGCAGCCAAGACGGCGTGACAGGGTGGTACACCGGGGAGCTGTTTTTT
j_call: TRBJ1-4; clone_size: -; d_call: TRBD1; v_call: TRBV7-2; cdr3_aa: CASSQQGSAEKLFF; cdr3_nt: TGTGCCAGCAGCCAACAGGGGTCTGCTGAAAAACTGTTTTTT
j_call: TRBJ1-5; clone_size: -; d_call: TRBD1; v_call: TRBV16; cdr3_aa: CASSQSRTGSDQPQHF; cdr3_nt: TGTGCCAGCAGCCAATCGAGGACAGGGAGTGATCAGCCCCAGCATTTT
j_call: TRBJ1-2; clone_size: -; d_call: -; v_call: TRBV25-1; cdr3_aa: CASSREGYSPNYGYTF; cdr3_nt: TGTGCCAGCAGTAGGGAGGGATATTCCCCTAACTATGGCTACACCTTC
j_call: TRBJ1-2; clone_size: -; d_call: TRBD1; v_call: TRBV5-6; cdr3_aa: CASSPDREGGYTF; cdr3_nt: TGTGCCAGCAGCCCCGACAGGGAAGGCGGCTACACCTTC
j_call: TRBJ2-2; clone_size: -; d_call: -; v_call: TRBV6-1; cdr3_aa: CASSETGSTGELFF; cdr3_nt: TGTGCCAGCAGTGAAACAGGAAGCACCGGGGAGCTGTTTTTT
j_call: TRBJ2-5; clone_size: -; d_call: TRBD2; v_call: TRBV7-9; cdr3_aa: CASSPGVAGHQETQYF; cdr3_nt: TGTGCCAGCAGCCCAGGCGTAGCGGGACACCAAGAGACCCAGTACTTC
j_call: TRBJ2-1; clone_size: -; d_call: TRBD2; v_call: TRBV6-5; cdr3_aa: CASSPSSGSINEQFF; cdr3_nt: TGTGCCAGCAGTCCCTCTAGCGGGAGTATAAATGAGCAGTTCTTC